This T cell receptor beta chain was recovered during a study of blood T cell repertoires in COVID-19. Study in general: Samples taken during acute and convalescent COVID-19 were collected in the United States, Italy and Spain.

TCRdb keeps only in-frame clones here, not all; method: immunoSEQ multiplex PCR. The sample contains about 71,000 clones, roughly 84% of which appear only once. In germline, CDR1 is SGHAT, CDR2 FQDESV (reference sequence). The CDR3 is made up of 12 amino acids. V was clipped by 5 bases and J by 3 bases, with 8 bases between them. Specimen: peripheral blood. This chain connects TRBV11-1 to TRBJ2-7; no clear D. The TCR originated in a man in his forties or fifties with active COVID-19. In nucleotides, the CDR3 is TGTGCCAGCAGCGACCAGGACTACGAGCAGTACTTC. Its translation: CASSDQDYEQYF.